The 24 T cell receptor beta chains in this list originate from one sample, sequenced in a study of a mutant IDH1 vaccine in newly diagnosed glioma. The repertoire was sequenced with immunoSEQ multiplex PCR; TCRdb's copy has only in-frame clones and lacks some. In the table there are about 60,000 clones, roughly 80% of which are singletons. Indicated time point: week 35, safety follow-up. With topical imiquimod, each dose of the vaccine consisted of 300 ug of mutant IDH1 20-mer peptide. No antigen is known for these receptors. The sample here was PBMCs, taken from a glioma patient whose treatment included an IDH1 peptide vaccine. These receptor sequences come from a man aged 30 to 45 with glioma.

The chain recombines TRBV5-4 with TRBJ1-2, with D possibly TRBD1 on 6 matching bases. The CDR3 has 14 amino acids. The germline V gene encodes CDR1 SGHNT and CDR2 YYREEE (reference sequence). V lost 0 bases and J 4 bases, leaving 10 bases between the germline ends. The CDR3 here is CASSLVGAGYGYTF. In DNA form, the CDR3 reads TGTGCCAGCAGCTTGGTGGGGGCGGGCTATGGCTACACCTTC.

In this sample, this clone turned up once. This chain joins TRBV4-1 and TRBJ2-5, with a weak D call TRBD2 (6 bases). This CDR3 has 15 residues. Trimming removed 5 bases from V and 5 bases from J, with 18 bases in between. Germline loops: CDR1 MGHRA, CDR2 YSYEKL. The CDR3 sequence is CASSSGVTPVETQYF. CDR3 in DNA: TGCGCCAGCAGCTCGGGAGTCACCCCGGTGGAGACCCAGTACTTC.

V gene TRBV6-5 combines with J gene TRBJ2-7; no clear D gene. CDR1 MNHEY and CDR2 SVGAGI come from the germline V gene. The V end was cut by 2 bases, the J end by 4 bases, with 9 bases between. The CDR3 is 13 amino acids. The CDR3 nucleotides read TGTGCCAGCAGTTACGGCCGAACGTACGAGCAGTACTTC. Its protein product is CASSYGRTYEQYF.

The chain employs TRBV19 and TRBJ2-1; the D is unclear. V lost 4 bases, J lost 6 bases, and 7 bases lay in between. The CDR3 covers 12 residues. Germline V lookup: CDR1 LNHDA, CDR2 SQIVND (reference sequence). CDR3 bases: TGTGCCAGTAGTAGGCCTACCAATGAGCAGTTCTTC. Translating it yields CASSRPTNEQFF.

This clone was counted a single time. In nucleotides, the CDR3 is TGTGCCAGCAGTGACTACAAGAACACTGAAGCTTTCTTT. Protein: CASSDYKNTEAFF. The genes are TRBV6-4 and TRBJ1-1; the D is unclear. The CDR3 is made up of 13 amino acids. Germline V lookup: CDR1 MRHNA, CDR2 SNTAGT. V lost 1 base and J lost 1, with 4 bases in between.

The chain couples TRBV7-9 to TRBJ1-6; 8 bases agree with TRBD1. The CDR3 is 16 residues long. After removal of 0 bases from V and 7 bases from J, the junction contained 5 bases not matched to a gene. CDR1 is SEHNR, CDR2 FQNEAQ, per germline (reference sequence). This chain's CDR3 is CASSLAGRGQNSPLHF. The CDR3 coding sequence is TGTGCCAGCAGCTTAGCGGGCAGGGGGCAAAATTCACCCCTCCACTTT.

The chain recombines TRBV5-1 with TRBJ2-5, with TRBD1 as a possible D gene (6 bases). The end of the DNA is better explained by TRBJ2-7, so the J call may be wrong. The CDR3 runs 12 residues. Germline V CDR1 and CDR2: SGHRS, YFSETQ. The CDR3 protein is CASSLGTAEQYF. The CDR3 coding sequence is TGCGCCAGCAGCTTGGGGACAGCCGAGCAGTACTTC.

V usage is TRBV27 and J usage is TRBJ2-3; TRBD2 aligns across 9 bases. This CDR3 spans 16 amino acids. With V trimmed by 3 bases and J by 2 bases, 6 bases remained unmatched. Germline CDR1 and CDR2: MNHEY and SMNVEV (reference sequence). This chain's CDR3 is CASSLVAGGLTDTQYF. DNA for the CDR3: TGTGCCAGCAGTTTGGTCGCGGGGGGGCTCACAGATACGCAGTATTTT.

V usage is TRBV6-5 and J usage is TRBJ2-5; unclear D gene. Germline values: CDR1 MNHEY, CDR2 SVGAGI. Trimming removed 0 bases at V and 4 bases at J, with 9 bases between. This CDR3 is built from 14 residues. CDR3 protein: CASSYSAGGETQYF. The CDR3, as DNA: TGTGCCAGCAGTTACTCCGCAGGCGGAGAGACCCAGTACTTC.

The rearrangement joins TRBV2 to TRBJ1-1; TRBD1 aligns across 7 bases. This CDR3 comprises 13 residues. Germline V gives CDR1 SNHLY, CDR2 FYNNEI. J lost 5 bases, V lost 10 bases, and 10 bases had no gene match. The CDR3 sequence is CANGRQGGTEAFF. CDR3 bases: TGTGCCAACGGGAGGCAGGGGGGAACTGAAGCTTTCTTT.

The chain links TRBV10-3 to TRBJ1-2; D may be TRBD1 (5 bases). Trimming stripped 4 bases from V and 3 bases from J, with 18 bases between. Per the germline V gene, CDR1 is ENHRY and CDR2 is SYGVKD. The CDR3 length is 16 residues. CDR3 DNA sequence: TGTGCCATCAGTGGGGGAGTCGGGGGGTCGGACTATGGCTACACCTTC. Translation gives CAISGGVGGSDYGYTF.

This clone has a handful of counts. The chain is built from TRBV7-9 and TRBJ1-5; TRBD1 might be the D (5 bases). V was clipped by 5 bases and J by 3 bases, with 14 bases between them. CDR3 size: 15 residues. The germline V gene encodes CDR1 SEHNR and CDR2 FQNEAQ (reference sequence). The CDR3 DNA sequence: TGTGCCAGCAGCGTTCTCGGGGGGTCCAATCAGCCCCAGCATTTT. Its protein product is CASSVLGGSNQPQHF. The whole variable domain, remainder taken from reference TRBV7-9 and TRBJ1-5, is DTGVSQNPRHKITKRGQNVTFRCDPISEHNRLYWYRQTLGQGPEFLTYFQNEAQLEKSRLLSDRFSAERPKGSFSTLEIQRTEQGDSAMYLCASSVLGGSNQPQHFGDGTRLSIL.

The CDR3 reads CASSKLRNPAMNTEAFF. CDR3 DNA sequence: TGTGCCAGCAGCAAATTGCGGAACCCCGCCATGAACACTGAAGCTTTCTTT. The chain recombines TRBV21-1 with TRBJ1-1. TRBV21-1 constitutes a pseudogene. The CDR3 is made up of 17 amino acids.

The genes are TRBV9 and TRBJ1-2; maybe TRBD1 (6 bases). The CDR3 covers 12 residues. Deletions cut 2 bases from V and 8 bases from J, with 10 bases between. Germline loops: CDR1 SGDLS, CDR2 YYNGEE. The CDR3 coding sequence is TGTGCCAGCAGCGTCAGGGGACGAGGCTACACCTTC. It is translated as CASSVRGRGYTF.

The chain uses TRBV27 and TRBJ1-4; no reliable D call. This CDR3 is 15 amino acids long. Between the trimmed V and J ends, which lost 5 bases and 0 bases, there was a span of 10 bases. CDR1 is MNHEY and CDR2 is SMNVEV in the germline V gene (reference sequence). CDR3 region: CASSPQTATNEKLFF. CDR3 coding DNA: TGTGCCAGCAGTCCCCAGACTGCAACTAATGAAAAACTGTTTTTT.

The chain's CDR3 is CASSQDRKWGSGTDTQYF. For the CDR3, the DNA is TGCGCCAGCAGCCAAGATCGCAAGTGGGGTAGCGGGACAGATACGCAGTATTTT. The chain joins TRBV4-1 to TRBJ2-3; TRBD2 matches at 7 bases. The CDR3 is made up of 18 amino acids. Trimming cost V 0 bases and J 3 bases; bases outside gene matches: 12. Germline-derived CDR1 and CDR2 are MGHRA and YSYEKL.

In nucleotides, the CDR3 is TGTGCCAGCAGCCGGACTAGCGGGCCCTACAATGAGCAGTTCTTC. This translates into CASSRTSGPYNEQFF. The V gene is TRBV7-6, the J gene TRBJ2-1; TRBD2 matches at 11 bases. The junction had 2 bases not matched to a gene; V was cut back by 5 bases and J by 2 bases. The CDR3 extends over 15 amino acids. Germline V gene sequence: CDR1 SGHVS, CDR2 FNYEAQ.

The V gene is TRBV27, the J gene TRBJ2-7, with TRBD2 matching 8 bases. Germline V gene sequence: CDR1 MNHEY, CDR2 SMNVEV (reference sequence). V shed 3 bases and J 2 bases; nucleotides not matched to a gene: 3. The CDR3 contains 14 residues. The chain's CDR3 is CASSFGGGAYEQYF. The CDR3 coding sequence is TGTGCCAGCAGTTTCGGGGGGGGCGCCTACGAGCAGTACTTC.

J is TRBJ2-3 and V is TRBV6-1; a possible D gene is TRBD1 (6 bases). Looked up from germline, CDR1 is MNHNS and CDR2 is SASEGT. The CDR3 runs 15 residues. Trimming removed 2 bases at V and 2 bases at J, with 11 bases between. The CDR3 DNA is TGTGCCAGCAGTGAACTTGACAGGTTCACAGATACGCAGTATTTT. Translated, it gives CASSELDRFTDTQYF.

Of note for this clone: Additional DNA sequences in this sample encode the identical CDR3. The chain couples TRBV6-5 to TRBJ1-2; TRBD1 is a possible D gene (5 bases). The CDR3 contains 13 residues. Germline CDR1 is MNHEY and CDR2 is SVGAGI. Trimming removed 2 bases from V and 5 bases from J, with 9 bases in between. The chain's CDR3 is CASSYGGSYGYTF. In nucleotides, the CDR3 is TGTGCCAGCAGTTACGGGGGTTCGTATGGCTACACCTTC.

The chain combines TRBV14 with TRBJ1-1; tentatively, D is TRBD1 (5 bases). Germline V gene sequence: CDR1 SGHDN, CDR2 FVKESK. V dropped 3 bases and J dropped 0 bases, with 17 bases sitting between them. The CDR3 contains 17 residues. This CDR3 reads CASSHGQGKRLNTEAFF. The CDR3 bases are TGTGCCAGCAGCCACGGGCAGGGAAAGAGGTTGAACACTGAAGCTTTCTTT.

CDR3 loop: CASSQQGARPQYF. The CDR3 nucleotides read TGTGCCAGCAGTCAGCAGGGGGCCCGTCCGCAGTATTTT. The V gene is TRBV27, the J gene TRBJ2-3, with 8 positions matching TRBD1. Germline V gene sequence: CDR1 MNHEY, CDR2 SMNVEV (reference sequence). The CDR3 loop spans 13 amino acids. V lost 5 bases to trimming and J lost 10 bases; unmatched junction nucleotides: 8.

The rearrangement links TRBV5-5 to TRBJ2-2; TRBD1 might be the D (6 bases). The V end lost 4 bases, the J end lost 2 bases, and 12 bases lay between the germline ends. Germline V gives CDR1 SGHKS, CDR2 YYEKEE (reference sequence). The CDR3 loop spans 15 amino acids. CDR3 nucleotides: TGTGCCAGCAGCCCGGTAGGGGGTAACACCGGGGAGCTGTTTTTT. This codes for CASSPVGGNTGELFF.

The rearrangement links TRBV15 to TRBJ1-6, with TRBD1 matching over 7 bases. The germline gives CDR1 LNHNV, CDR2 YYDKDF (reference sequence). The ends lost 3 bases at V and 4 bases at J; junction bases unmatched: 3. CDR3 length equals 15 residues. DNA of the CDR3: TGTGCCACCAGCAGCTCGGGACAGTATAATTCACCCCTCCACTTT. Residues: CATSSSGQYNSPLHF.